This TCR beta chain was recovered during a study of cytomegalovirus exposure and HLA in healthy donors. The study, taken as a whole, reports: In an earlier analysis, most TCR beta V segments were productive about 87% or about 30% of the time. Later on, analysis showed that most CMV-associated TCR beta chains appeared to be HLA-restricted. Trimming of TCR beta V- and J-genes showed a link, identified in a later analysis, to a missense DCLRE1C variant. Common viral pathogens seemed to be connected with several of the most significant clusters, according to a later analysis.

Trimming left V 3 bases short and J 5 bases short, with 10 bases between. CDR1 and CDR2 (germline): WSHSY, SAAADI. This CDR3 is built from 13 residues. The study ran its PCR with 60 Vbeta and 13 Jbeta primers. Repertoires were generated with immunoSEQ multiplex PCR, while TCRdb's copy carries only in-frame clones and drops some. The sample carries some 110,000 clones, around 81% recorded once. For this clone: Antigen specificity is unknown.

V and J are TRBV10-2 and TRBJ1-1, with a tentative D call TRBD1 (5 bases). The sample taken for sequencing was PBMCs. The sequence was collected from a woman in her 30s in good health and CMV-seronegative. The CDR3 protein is CASSDRVGTEAFF. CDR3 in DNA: TGCGCCAGCAGTGACAGGGTAGGAACTGAAGCTTTCTTT.